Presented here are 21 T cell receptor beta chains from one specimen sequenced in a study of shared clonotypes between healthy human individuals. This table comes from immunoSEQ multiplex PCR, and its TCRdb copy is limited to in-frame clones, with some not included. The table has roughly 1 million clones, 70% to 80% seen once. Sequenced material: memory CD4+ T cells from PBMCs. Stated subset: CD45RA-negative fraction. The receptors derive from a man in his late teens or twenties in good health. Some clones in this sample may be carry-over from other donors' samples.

The CDR3 reads CASSCHRDGSYEQYF. In DNA form, the CDR3 reads TGTGCCAGCAGCTGCCACCGGGACGGCTCCTACGAGCAGTACTTC. V usage is TRBV21-1 and J usage is TRBJ2-7. TRBV21-1 is shown as a pseudogene. The CDR3 totals 15 residues.

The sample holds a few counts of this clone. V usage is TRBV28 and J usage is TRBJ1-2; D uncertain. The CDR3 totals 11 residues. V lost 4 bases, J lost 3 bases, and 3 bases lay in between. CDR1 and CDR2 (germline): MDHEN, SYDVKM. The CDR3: CASSWHYGYTF. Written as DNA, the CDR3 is TGTGCCAGCAGTTGGCACTATGGCTACACCTTC.

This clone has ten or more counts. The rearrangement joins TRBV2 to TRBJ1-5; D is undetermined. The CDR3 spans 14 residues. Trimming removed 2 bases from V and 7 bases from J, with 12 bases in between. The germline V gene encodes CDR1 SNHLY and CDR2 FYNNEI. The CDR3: CASSEFNVGQPQHF. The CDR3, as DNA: TGTGCCAGCAGTGAATTTAACGTCGGGCAGCCCCAGCATTTT.

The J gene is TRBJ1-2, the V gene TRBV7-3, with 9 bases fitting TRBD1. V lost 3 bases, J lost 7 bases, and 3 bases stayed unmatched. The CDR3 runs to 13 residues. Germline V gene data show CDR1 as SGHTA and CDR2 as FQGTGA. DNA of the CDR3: TGTGCCAGCAGCTTCGTGGACAGGGGTGGCTACACCTTC. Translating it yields CASSFVDRGGYTF. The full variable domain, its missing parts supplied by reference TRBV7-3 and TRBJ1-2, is GAGVSQTPSNKVTEKGKYVELRCDPISGHTALYWYRQSLGQGPEFLIYFQGTGAADDSGLPNDRFFAVRPEGSVSTLKIQRTERGDSAVYLCASSFVDRGGYTFGSGTRLTVV.

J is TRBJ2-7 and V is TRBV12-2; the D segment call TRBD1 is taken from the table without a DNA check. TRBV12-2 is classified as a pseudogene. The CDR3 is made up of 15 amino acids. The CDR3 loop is CASRTAGQGPHEQYF. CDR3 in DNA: TGTGCAAGTCGCACCGCGGGACAGGGGCCCCACGAGCAGTACTTC.

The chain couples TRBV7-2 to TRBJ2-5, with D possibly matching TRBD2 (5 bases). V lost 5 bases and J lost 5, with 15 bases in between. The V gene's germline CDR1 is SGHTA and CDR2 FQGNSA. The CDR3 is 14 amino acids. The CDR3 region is CASSISTSGETQYF. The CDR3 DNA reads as TGTGCCAGCAGCATCAGCACTTCGGGGGAGACCCAGTACTTC.

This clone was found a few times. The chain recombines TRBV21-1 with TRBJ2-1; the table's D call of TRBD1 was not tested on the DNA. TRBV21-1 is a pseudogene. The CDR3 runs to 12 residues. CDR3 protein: CASSKEAGWQFF. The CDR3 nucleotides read TGTGCCAGCAGCAAAGAGGCAGGGTGGCAGTTCTTC.

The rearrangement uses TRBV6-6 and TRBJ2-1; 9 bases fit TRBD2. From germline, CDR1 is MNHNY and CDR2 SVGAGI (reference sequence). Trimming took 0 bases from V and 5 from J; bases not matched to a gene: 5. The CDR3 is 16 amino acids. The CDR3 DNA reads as TGTGCCAGCAGTTACTCGTCTCCTAGCGGGAACAATGAGCAGTTCTTC. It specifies CASSYSSPSGNNEQFF.

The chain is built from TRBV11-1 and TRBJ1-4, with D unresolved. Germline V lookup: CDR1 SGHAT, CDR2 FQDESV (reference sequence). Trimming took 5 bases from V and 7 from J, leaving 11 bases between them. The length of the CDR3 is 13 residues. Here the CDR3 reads CASSPIGVEKLFF. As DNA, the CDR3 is TGTGCCAGCAGCCCAATCGGCGTTGAAAAACTGTTTTTT.

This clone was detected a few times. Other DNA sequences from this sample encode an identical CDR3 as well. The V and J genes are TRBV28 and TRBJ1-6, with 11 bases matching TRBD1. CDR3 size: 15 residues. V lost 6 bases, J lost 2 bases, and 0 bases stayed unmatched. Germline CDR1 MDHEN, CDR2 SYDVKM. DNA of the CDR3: TGTGCCAGCAGGGGACAGGGGGCCTATAATTCACCCCTCCACTTT. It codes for CASRGQGAYNSPLHF. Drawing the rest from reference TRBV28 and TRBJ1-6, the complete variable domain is DVKVTQSSRYLVKRTGEKVFLECVQDMDHENMFWYRQDPGLGLRLIYFSYDVKMKEKGDIPEGYSVSREKKERFSLILESASTNQTSMYLCASRGQGAYNSPLHFGNGTRLTVT.

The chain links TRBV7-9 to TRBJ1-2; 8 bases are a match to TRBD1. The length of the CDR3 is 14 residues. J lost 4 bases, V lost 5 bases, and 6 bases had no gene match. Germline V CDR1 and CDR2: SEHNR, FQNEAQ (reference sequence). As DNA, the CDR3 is TGTGCCAGCAGCCCCGGACAGGGCATCTATGGCTACACCTTC. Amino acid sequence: CASSPGQGIYGYTF. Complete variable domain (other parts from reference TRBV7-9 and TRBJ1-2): DTGVSQNPRHKITKRGQNVTFRCDPISEHNRLYWYRQTLGQGPEFLTYFQNEAQLEKSRLLSDRFSAERPKGSFSTLEIQRTEQGDSAMYLCASSPGQGIYGYTFGSGTRLTVV.

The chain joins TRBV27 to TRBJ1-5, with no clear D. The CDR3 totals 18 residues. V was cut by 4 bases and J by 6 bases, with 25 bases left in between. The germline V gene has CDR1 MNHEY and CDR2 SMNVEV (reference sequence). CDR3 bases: TGTGCCAGCAGTTCGGTAAGGGTGAGCCCTTCCTCTGGTCAGCCCCAGCATTTT. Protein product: CASSSVRVSPSSGQPQHF.

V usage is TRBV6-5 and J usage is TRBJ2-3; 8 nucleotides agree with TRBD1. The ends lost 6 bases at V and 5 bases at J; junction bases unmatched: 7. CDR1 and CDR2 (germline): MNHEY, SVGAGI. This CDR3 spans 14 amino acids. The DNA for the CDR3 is TGTGCCAGCAGCCTCAGGGGGCAGGGAGATACGCAGTATTTT. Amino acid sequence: CASSLRGQGDTQYF.

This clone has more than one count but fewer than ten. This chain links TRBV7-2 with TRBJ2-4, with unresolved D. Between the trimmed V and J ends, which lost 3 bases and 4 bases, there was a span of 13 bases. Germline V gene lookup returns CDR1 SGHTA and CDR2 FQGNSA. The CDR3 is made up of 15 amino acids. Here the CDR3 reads CASSFRQETKNIQYF. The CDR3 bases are TGTGCCAGCAGCTTTCGTCAGGAAACAAAAAACATTCAGTACTTC.

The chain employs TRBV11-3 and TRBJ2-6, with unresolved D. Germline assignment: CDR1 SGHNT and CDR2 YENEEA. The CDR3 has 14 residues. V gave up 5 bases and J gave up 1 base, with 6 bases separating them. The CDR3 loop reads CASSPGSGANVLTF. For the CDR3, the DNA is TGTGCCAGCAGCCCCGGGTCTGGGGCCAACGTCCTGACTTTC.

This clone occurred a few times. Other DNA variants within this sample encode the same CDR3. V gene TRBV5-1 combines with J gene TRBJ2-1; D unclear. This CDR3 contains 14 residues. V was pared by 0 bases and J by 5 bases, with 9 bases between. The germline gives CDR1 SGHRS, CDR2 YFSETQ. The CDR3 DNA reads TGCGCCAGCAGCTTGGGGACGGATAACAATGAGCAGTTCTTC. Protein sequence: CASSLGTDNNEQFF.

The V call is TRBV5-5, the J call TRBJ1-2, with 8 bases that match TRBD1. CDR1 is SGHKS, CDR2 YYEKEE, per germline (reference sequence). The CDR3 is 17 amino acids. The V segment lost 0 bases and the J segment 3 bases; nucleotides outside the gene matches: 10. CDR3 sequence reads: CASSLAPTGEVDYGYTF. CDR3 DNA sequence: TGTGCCAGCAGCTTGGCCCCGACAGGGGAGGTCGACTATGGCTACACCTTC.

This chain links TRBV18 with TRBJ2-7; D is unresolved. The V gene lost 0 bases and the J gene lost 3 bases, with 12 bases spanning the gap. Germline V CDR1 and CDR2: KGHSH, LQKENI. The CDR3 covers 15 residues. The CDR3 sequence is CASSPPSRQDYEQYF. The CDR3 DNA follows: TGTGCCAGCTCACCACCGTCGAGACAAGACTACGAGCAGTACTTC.

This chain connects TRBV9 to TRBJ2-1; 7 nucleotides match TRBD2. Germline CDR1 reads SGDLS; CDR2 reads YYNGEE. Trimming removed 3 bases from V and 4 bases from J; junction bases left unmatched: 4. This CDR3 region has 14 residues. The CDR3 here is CASSAGTTYNEQFF. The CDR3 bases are TGTGCCAGCAGCGCCGGGACTACTTACAATGAGCAGTTCTTC.

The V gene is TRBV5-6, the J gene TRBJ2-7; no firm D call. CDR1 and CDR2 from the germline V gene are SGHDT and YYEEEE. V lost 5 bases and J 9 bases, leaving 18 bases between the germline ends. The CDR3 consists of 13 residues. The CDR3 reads CASRVQVEIGQYF. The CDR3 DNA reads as TGTGCCAGCAGGGTGCAGGTAGAAATCGGGCAGTACTTC.

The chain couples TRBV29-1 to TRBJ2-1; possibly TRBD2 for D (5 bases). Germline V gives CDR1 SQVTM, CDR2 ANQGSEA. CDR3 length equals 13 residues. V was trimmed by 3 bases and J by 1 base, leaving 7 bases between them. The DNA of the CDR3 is TGCAGCGTTGACAGGACTTCCTACAATGAGCAGTTCTTC. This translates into CSVDRTSYNEQFF.